The clone carrying this TCR beta chain was observed a few times. This record belongs to a study of OX40 agonist ivuxolimab in advanced cancers. Profiling relied on immunoSEQ multiplex PCR, and the TCRdb table lists in-frame clones only, not all of them. The repertoire includes some 80,000 clones, around 87% of them detected once, and more than 0.45% sits in the top ten. This CDR3 region has 12 residues. V lost 3 bases and J lost 4, with 6 bases in between. Looked up from germline, CDR1 is MNHNS and CDR2 is SASEGT. The chain has TRBV6-1 and TRBJ1-2; D remains unclear. The origin of this receptor is an adult with an advanced solid tumor such as melanoma, head and neck, liver or kidney cancer. The sample in question was CD4+ or CD8+ T cells sorted from blood, obtained in a trial of the OX40 agonist ivuxolimab. CDR3 residues: CASSDTFYGYTF. Written as DNA, the CDR3 is TGTGCCAGCAGTGACACCTTCTATGGCTACACCTTC.